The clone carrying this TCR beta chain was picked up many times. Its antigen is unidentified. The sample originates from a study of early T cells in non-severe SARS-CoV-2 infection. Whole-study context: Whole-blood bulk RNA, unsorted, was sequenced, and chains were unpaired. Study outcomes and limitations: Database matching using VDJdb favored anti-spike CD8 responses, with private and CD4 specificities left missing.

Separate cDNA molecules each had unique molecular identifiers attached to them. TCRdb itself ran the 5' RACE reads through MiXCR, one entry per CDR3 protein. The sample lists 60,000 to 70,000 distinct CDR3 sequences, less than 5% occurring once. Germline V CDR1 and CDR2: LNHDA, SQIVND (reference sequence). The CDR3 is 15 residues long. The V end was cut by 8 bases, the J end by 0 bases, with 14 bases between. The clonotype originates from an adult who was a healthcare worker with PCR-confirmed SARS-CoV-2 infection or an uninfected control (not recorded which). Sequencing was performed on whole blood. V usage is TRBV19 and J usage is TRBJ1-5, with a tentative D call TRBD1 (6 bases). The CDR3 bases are TGTGCCAGTGAGCCCGGGACAACTAGCAATCAGCCCCAGCATTTT. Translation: CASEPGTTSNQPQHF.